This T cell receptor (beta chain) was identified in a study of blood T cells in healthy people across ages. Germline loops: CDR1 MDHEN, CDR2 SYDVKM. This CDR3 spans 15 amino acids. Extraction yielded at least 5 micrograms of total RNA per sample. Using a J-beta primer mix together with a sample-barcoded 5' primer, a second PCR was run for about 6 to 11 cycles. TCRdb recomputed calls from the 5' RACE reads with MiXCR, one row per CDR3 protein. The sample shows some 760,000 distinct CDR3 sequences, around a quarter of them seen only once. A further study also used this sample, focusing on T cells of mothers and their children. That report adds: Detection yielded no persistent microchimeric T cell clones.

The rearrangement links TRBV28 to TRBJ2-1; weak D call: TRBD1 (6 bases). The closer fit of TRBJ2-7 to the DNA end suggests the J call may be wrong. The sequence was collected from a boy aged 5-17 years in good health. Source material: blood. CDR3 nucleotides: TGTGCCAGCAGTAACTCCAGGGGCGACTCCTACGAGCAGTACTTC. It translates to CASSNSRGDSYEQYF.